Presented here are 22 T cell receptor beta chains from one specimen sequenced in a study of PD-1 blockade in classical Hodgkin lymphoma. Profiling relied on immunoSEQ multiplex PCR, and the TCRdb table lists in-frame clones only, not all of them. The sample carries 10,000 to 15,000 clones, almost 90% recorded once. Every single patient, without exception, relapsed after autologous stem cell transplantation, and brentuximab vedotin exposure varied. Investigators isolated CD4+ T cells from thawed PBMCs through magnetic negative selection. Here the sequenced sample was CD4+ T cells from blood, taken at baseline. The receptors originated from a human donor with classical Hodgkin lymphoma.

V is TRBV2 and J is TRBJ2-7; tentative D call: TRBD1 (6 bases). The CDR3 extends over 14 amino acids. With 4 bases removed from V and 5 bases from J, the gap between germline ends came to 15 bases. Germline lookup yields CDR1 SNHLY and CDR2 FYNNEI. CDR3 DNA: TGTGCCAGCAGTGCCTTAGGGGGATTTAACGAGCAGTACTTC. It translates to CASSALGGFNEQYF.

In this sample, this clone turned up once. This chain connects TRBV9 to TRBJ2-3; 9 bases are a match to TRBD1. Germline loops: CDR1 SGDLS, CDR2 YYNGEE. With 0 bases clipped from V and 6 bases from J, the junction kept 11 bases outside the gene matches. This CDR3 region has 17 residues. The CDR3 sequence is CASSVGEWGQGLDTQYF. The CDR3 coding sequence is TGTGCCAGCAGCGTAGGCGAGTGGGGACAGGGTCTGGATACGCAGTATTTT.

This clone showed up just once. The chain combines TRBV4-2 with TRBJ2-1; D is perhaps TRBD2 (6 bases). This CDR3 contains 14 residues. Germline CDR1 and CDR2: LGHNA and YNFKEQ. Trimming cost V 2 bases and J 7 bases, with 12 bases left between them. CDR3: CASSQPDYVNEQFF. CDR3 sequence (DNA): TGTGCCAGCAGCCAACCGGACTACGTTAATGAGCAGTTCTTC.

The chain recombines TRBV5-1 with TRBJ2-3, with TRBD1 matching 7 bases. There are 14 residues in the CDR3. The V gene end was trimmed by 0 bases and the J gene end by 4 bases; junction bases not matched to a gene: 2. CDR1 and CDR2 from the germline V gene are SGHRS and YFSETQ. The CDR3 spells CASSLGQGADTQYF. The CDR3 DNA is TGCGCCAGCAGCTTGGGTCAGGGGGCAGATACGCAGTATTTT.

The chain couples TRBV2 to TRBJ2-3, with D perhaps matching TRBD1 or TRBD2 (5 bases each). The CDR3 is 15 amino acids. Germline V gene lookup returns CDR1 SNHLY and CDR2 FYNNEI. V lost 6 bases, J lost 0 bases, and 13 bases lay in between. CDR3 sequence (DNA): TGTGCCAGCAGCATCCGGGACCAGAGCACAGATACGCAGTATTTT. Translated: CASSIRDQSTDTQYF.

The CDR3 bases are TGTGCCAGTAGTATAGTCAGCGGGGGGCCACAAGATACGCAGTATTTT. It translates to CASSIVSGGPQDTQYF. The chain joins TRBV19 to TRBJ2-3; 9 bases align to TRBD2. The CDR3 covers 16 residues. V lost 1 base to trimming and J lost 5 bases; unmatched junction nucleotides: 7. The germline V gene has CDR1 LNHDA and CDR2 SQIVND (reference sequence).

This clone has only one observation. The V and J genes are TRBV29-1 and TRBJ1-1; D might be TRBD1 (6 bases). V was cut by 7 bases and J by 1 base, with 10 bases left in between. CDR3 length equals 12 residues. Germline assignment: CDR1 SQVTM and CDR2 ANQGSEA. CDR3 sequence reads: CSARGKNTEAFF. CDR3 nucleotide sequence: TGCAGCGCTAGGGGGAAGAACACTGAAGCTTTCTTT.

V gene TRBV6-1 combines with J gene TRBJ2-7; weak D call: TRBD2 (6 bases). Trimming left V 11 bases short and J 0 bases short, with 8 bases between. This CDR3 is built from 11 residues. The germline V gene has CDR1 MNHNS and CDR2 SASEGT. CDR3 sequence reads: CALGGSYEQYF. The CDR3 DNA sequence: TGTGCCTTGGGAGGCTCCTACGAGCAGTACTTC.

This chain links TRBV19 with TRBJ1-2; weak D call: TRBD1 (5 bases). There are 15 residues in the CDR3. The ends were cut back, 5 bases at V and 8 bases at J, with 21 bases in the middle. Germline CDR1 LNHDA, CDR2 SQIVND (reference sequence). The CDR3 DNA sequence: TGTGCCAGTAGTGCGGCAATTCGTGGGGGAGACGGCTACACCTTC. This codes for CASSAAIRGGDGYTF.

The chain combines TRBV14 with TRBJ2-7; TRBD2 matches 15 bases. The CDR3 sequence is 17 residues long. Germline V lookup: CDR1 SGHDN, CDR2 FVKESK. Unmatched junction bases numbered 7, after V lost 2 bases and J lost 5 bases. CDR3 coding DNA: TGTGCCAGCAGCCAACTACCGGGACTAGCGGGAGGCCACGAGCAGTACTTC. Translated: CASSQLPGLAGGHEQYF.

The chain is built from TRBV5-1 and TRBJ2-2; D gene ambiguous. V was shortened by 0 bases and J by 9 bases, with 15 bases between the two germline ends. The V gene's germline CDR1 is SGHRS and CDR2 YFSETQ. The CDR3 extends over 15 amino acids. DNA for the CDR3: TGCGCCAGCAGCTTGGTCCAACTACCGGATAGGGAGCTGTTTTTT. This gives the protein CASSLVQLPDRELFF. Variable domain in full (rest from reference TRBV5-1 and TRBJ2-2): KAGVTQTPRYLIKTRGQQVTLSCSPISGHRSVSWYQQTPGQGLQFLFEYFSETQRNKGNFPGRFSGRQFSNSRSEMNVSTLELGDSALYLCASSLVQLPDRELFFGEGSRLTVL.

This chain links TRBV9 with TRBJ2-7, with D possibly TRBD1 on 6 matching bases. Trimming stripped 1 base from V and 3 bases from J, with 17 bases between. Germline V gene sequence: CDR1 SGDLS, CDR2 YYNGEE. This CDR3 region has 16 residues. The CDR3 sequence is CASSVSAQGGLYEQYF. The CDR3 DNA follows: TGTGCCAGCAGCGTATCCGCACAGGGCGGTCTCTACGAGCAGTACTTC.

This clone was counted a single time. CDR3 in DNA: TGCGCCAGCAGCCAAGATCCCGACAGCATAGCCTACGAGCAGTACTTC. Translating it yields CASSQDPDSIAYEQYF. The chain couples TRBV4-1 to TRBJ2-7; D may be TRBD1 (5 bases). Trimming removed 0 bases at V and 2 bases at J, with 14 bases between. The CDR3 has 16 amino acids. From germline, CDR1 is MGHRA and CDR2 YSYEKL.

The genes are TRBV7-9 and TRBJ2-1; 7 nucleotides agree with TRBD2. CDR1 is SEHNR, CDR2 FQNEAQ, per germline (reference sequence). The J segment lost 3 bases and the V segment lost 1 base, leaving 6 bases of the junction unmatched. This CDR3 has 16 residues. This chain's CDR3 is CASSLVGGGLYNEQFF. CDR3 sequence (DNA): TGTGCCAGCAGCTTAGTTGGGGGAGGGCTCTACAATGAGCAGTTCTTC.

This chain links TRBV5-1 with TRBJ2-3, with TRBD2 matching over 9 bases. The CDR3 is 16 residues long. V lost 0 bases, J lost 0 bases, and 2 bases stayed unmatched. CDR1 is SGHRS and CDR2 is YFSETQ in the germline V gene. The CDR3 DNA is TGCGCCAGCAGCTTGGTTAGCGGGAGTAGCACAGATACGCAGTATTTT. Its protein product is CASSLVSGSSTDTQYF.

V is TRBV7-2 and J is TRBJ2-5; 9 bases align to TRBD2. The CDR3 is 13 residues long. Germline V lookup: CDR1 SGHTA, CDR2 FQGNSA. Trimming at V came to 4 bases and at J to 5 bases, leaving 2 bases not matched to a gene. The CDR3 is CASSSRGGETQYF. CDR3 nucleotides: TGTGCCAGCAGCTCGCGGGGGGGGGAGACCCAGTACTTC.

This chain links TRBV6-1 with TRBJ2-3, with D perhaps assigned TRBD1 or TRBD2 (6 bases each). The V end was cut by 1 base, the J end by 9 bases, with 11 bases between. Germline-derived CDR1 and CDR2 are MNHNS and SASEGT. This CDR3 has 13 amino acids. CDR3 coding DNA: TGTGCCAGCAGTGAAGGGCTCGGGGGCACGCAGTATTTT. Translation: CASSEGLGGTQYF.

The V call is TRBV5-6, the J call TRBJ2-2, with no clear D. CDR1 is SGHDT, CDR2 YYEEEE, per germline. This CDR3 contains 14 residues. V lost 2 bases and J 1 base, leaving 6 bases between the germline ends. This chain's CDR3 is CASSLPKNTGELFF. As DNA, the CDR3 is TGTGCCAGCAGCTTACCGAAGAACACCGGGGAGCTGTTTTTT.

This chain joins TRBV6-5 and TRBJ2-5; 8 bases line up with TRBD2. V was pared by 7 bases and J by 7 bases, with 11 bases of the junction left unmatched. This CDR3 comprises 14 residues. CDR1 is MNHEY and CDR2 is SVGAGI in the germline V gene. The CDR3 nucleotides read TGTGCCAGCAACACTCGCAGGGCGGGAGGGACCCAGTACTTC. Protein product: CASNTRRAGGTQYF.

This clone has only a few counts. CDR3 protein: CASRGGPGLDYGYTF. The CDR3 coding sequence is TGTGCCAGCAGGGGCGGTCCGGGGCTGGACTATGGCTACACCTTC. The V gene is TRBV7-9, the J gene TRBJ1-2; possibly TRBD1 for D (5 bases). CDR1 is SEHNR, CDR2 FQNEAQ, per germline (reference sequence). V was pared by 6 bases and J by 3 bases, with 17 bases between. The CDR3 totals 15 residues.

The rearrangement uses TRBV28 and TRBJ2-1, with TRBD1 identical over 8 bases. Germline V lookup: CDR1 MDHEN, CDR2 SYDVKM. CDR3 length: 17 amino acids. With 1 base clipped from V and 7 bases from J, the junction kept 12 bases outside the gene matches. The CDR3 sequence: CASSLSLGQGDRNEQFF. The CDR3 coding sequence is TGTGCCAGCAGTTTATCCCTCGGACAGGGCGATAGGAATGAGCAGTTCTTC.

The chain carries TRBV10-3 and TRBJ2-3, with D possibly being TRBD2 (6 bases). The CDR3 totals 12 residues. Germline values: CDR1 ENHRY, CDR2 SYGVKD. V dropped 6 bases and J dropped 4 bases, with 8 bases sitting between them. The CDR3 here is CAIRGGADTQYF. For the CDR3, the DNA is TGTGCCATCAGGGGCGGGGCAGATACGCAGTATTTT.